A selection of T cell receptor beta chains follows, all from one sample in a study of T cell repertoires in cytomegalovirus infection. Which antigens these TCRs recognize remains unknown. TCRdb processed the reads anew with MiXCR; each CDR3 protein has one entry. Of 830,000 or so distinct CDR3 sequences listed, roughly 33% were seen once; the top ten hold 12%. This specimen consisted of cultured CD8+ T cells from PBMCs, obtained from culture after CMV antigen stimulation. The receptors derive from a human donor in good health (CMV status not recorded). Some clones in this sample may be carry-over from other donors' samples. Both conserved end residues are trimmed from each CDR3.

J | V | CDR3
TRBJ2-3 | TRBV27 | ASKRTTSDFGDTQY
TRBJ2-2 | TRBV7-9 | ASSLTGTKNTGELF
TRBJ2-2 | TRBV9 | ASSVAGGVNTGELF
TRBJ1-4 | TRBV27 | ASSRSTLEPHDNEKLF
TRBJ2-1 | TRBV19 | ASSMGLYNEQF
TRBJ2-3 | TRBV9 | ASSVVGGSGSDTQY
TRBJ1-1 | TRBV20-1 | SASRNPMNTEAF
TRBJ1-6 | TRBV20-1 | SASRPRAGSPLH
TRBJ1-1 | TRBV4-1 | ASSQPLVREWNTEAF
TRBJ2-5 | TRBV10-2 | ASSEWLAGEGGQY
TRBJ2-1 | TRBV6-5 | TSSPGLAGPRSYNEQF
TRBJ2-3 | TRBV7-8 | ASSSPRVREVTDTQY
TRBJ2-1 | TRBV20-1 | SARDWLAGTNEQF
TRBJ1-2 | TRBV6-2/TRBV6-3 | ASSYRTTYIGYT
TRBJ1-2 | TRBV7-9 | ASSSAALVYGYT
TRBJ1-1 | TRBV7-9 | ASSFRERNTEAF
TRBJ2-7 | TRBV7-2 | ASSLAGTGYYEQY
TRBJ2-3 | TRBV11-2 | ASSLDHGVSTDTQY
TRBJ2-7 | TRBV4-1 | ASSHRAGTGGFYEQY
TRBJ1-6 | TRBV5-5 | ASSLRLTGINSPLH
TRBJ2-5 | TRBV7-6 | ASTPGWGGAETQY
TRBJ1-4 | TRBV7-6 | ASSQGWGGEKLF
TRBJ1-2 | TRBV12-3/TRBV12-4 | ASSLDSVAGT
TRBJ2-2 | TRBV7-6 | ASRMPGGTGELF
TRBJ2-5 | TRBV4-1 | ASSPVRGPGQETQY
TRBJ2-5 | TRBV4-1 | ASSQPGAQETQY
TRBJ2-7 | TRBV4-2 | ASSQDLGAVYEQY
TRBJ2-1 | TRBV7-3 | ASSFPAGTYNEQF
TRBJ1-5 | TRBV7-2 | ASSLAGRPPGQPQH
TRBJ2-2 | TRBV7-7 | ASSLAPGTANTGELF
TRBJ2-1 | TRBV28 | ASSLEAGGPYNEQF
TRBJ2-1 | TRBV27 | ASWPAYLPNEQF
TRBJ1-2 | TRBV19 | ASSIDQFGGRSFYGYT
TRBJ1-4 | TRBV4-1 | ASSQSLLYEKLF
TRBJ1-2 | TRBV27 | ASSSGRAGYT
TRBJ1-2 | TRBV7-8 | ASSLSRRGYT
TRBJ1-2 | TRBV25-1 | ASSEPYSGYT
TRBJ2-2 | TRBV5-5 | ASSMDGNTGELF
TRBJ2-2 | TRBV7-2 | ASSLASGTGELF
TRBJ2-7 | TRBV6-1 | ASSEEVGLPPYEQY
TRBJ1-2 | TRBV12-3/TRBV12-4 | ASRTDRGGFYGYT
TRBJ2-7 | TRBV6-2/TRBV6-3 | ASTFRPYEQY
TRBJ2-1 | TRBV7-9 | ASSRGTSGASYNEQF
TRBJ2-3 | TRBV5-1 | ASRGTSLTDTQY
TRBJ1-5 | TRBV19 | ASSISPRVISNQSQH
TRBJ2-1 | TRBV7-8 | ASSARRPAGGPFNEQF
TRBJ2-1 | TRBV7-6 | ASSARDNNNEQF